This note documents a single T cell receptor (beta chain) sequence. Its target is not known. The data are from a study of long-term antiretroviral therapy in people with HIV. Study-level results: Adherence to ART, viral resistance and therapy changes lacked any data.

No fewer than two post-ART and no fewer than one pre-ART PBMC samples existed for each donor. Trimming removed 5 bases at V and 1 base at J, with 5 bases between. The germline gives CDR1 MGHRA, CDR2 YSYEKL. The length of the CDR3 is 12 residues. The assay used was immunoSEQ (version v3.0), run at survey level. Assay used: immunoSEQ multiplex PCR; TCRdb lists only in-frame clones, some missing. The table records more than 20,000 clones, about 85% of them present only once. The source material was unsorted PBMCs, sampled approximately 4 years after starting antiretroviral therapy. This sequence originates from a young man with HIV. The chain links TRBV4-1 to TRBJ1-1; D ambiguous. The CDR3 region is CASSAGNTEAFF. The CDR3 coding sequence is TGCGCCAGCAGCGCAGGGAACACTGAAGCTTTCTTT.